The entry below describes one TCR beta chain. The data were obtained in a study of T cell responses to AZD1222 COVID-19 vaccine. V lost 2 bases and J lost 3, with 13 bases in between. The CDR3 is 15 residues long. The germline gives CDR1 LNHDA, CDR2 SQIVND (reference sequence). Sequencing used immunoSEQ multiplex PCR; TCRdb keeps in-frame clones, though not all of them. Here the sample spans about 130,000 clones, about 93% being singletons. The chain combines TRBV19 with TRBJ1-1, with TRBD1 as a possible D gene (5 bases). The TCR originated in an adult in good health. Source: peripheral blood, taken on day 0 of AZD1222 vaccination. DNA of the CDR3: TGTGCCAGTAGTATAATCGGCAGGGTAGACACTGAAGCTTTCTTT. Its protein is CASSIIGRVDTEAFF.